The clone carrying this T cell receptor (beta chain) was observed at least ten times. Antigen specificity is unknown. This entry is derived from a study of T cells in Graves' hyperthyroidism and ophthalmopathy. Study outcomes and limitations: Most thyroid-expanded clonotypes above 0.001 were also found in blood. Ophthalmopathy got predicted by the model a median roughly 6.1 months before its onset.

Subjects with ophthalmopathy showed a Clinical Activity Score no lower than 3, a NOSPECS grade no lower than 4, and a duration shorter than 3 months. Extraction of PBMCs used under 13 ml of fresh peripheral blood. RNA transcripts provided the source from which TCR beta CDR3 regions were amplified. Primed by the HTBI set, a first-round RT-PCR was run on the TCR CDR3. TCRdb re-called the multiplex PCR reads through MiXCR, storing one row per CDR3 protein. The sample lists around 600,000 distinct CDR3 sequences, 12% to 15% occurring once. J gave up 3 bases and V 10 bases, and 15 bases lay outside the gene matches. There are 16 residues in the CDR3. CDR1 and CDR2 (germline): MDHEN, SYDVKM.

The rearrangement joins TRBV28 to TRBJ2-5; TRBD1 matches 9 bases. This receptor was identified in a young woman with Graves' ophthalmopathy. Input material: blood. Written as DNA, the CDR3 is TGTGCCACCCTCGCGGGACAGGGAGTTCCAAAAGAGACCCAGTACTTC. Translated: CATLAGQGVPKETQYF.